This is a list of T cell receptor beta chains from one sample in a study of blood T cell repertoires in COVID-19. Generated by immunoSEQ multiplex PCR, the TCRdb table keeps only in-frame clones and is missing some. The sample records some 180,000 clones, 80% to 85% being singletons. Sequences were obtained from PBMCs or T cells enriched from blood (not recorded which). The receptor source for this set is a woman in her 30s who had been exposed to COVID-19. The CDR3 runs from the conserved cysteine through the conserved F or W. The D gene is left open where the match is weak. A clone size is listed for some rows: how often the clone was seen (once, few, many), or a class if it is expanded.

v_call: TRBV10-2; d_call: -; clone_size: -; j_call: TRBJ2-1; cdr3_aa: CASSGAQEAYNEQFF; cdr3_nt: TGCGCCAGCAGTGGGGCCCAGGAGGCCTACAATGAGCAGTTCTTC
v_call: TRBV15; d_call: -; clone_size: -; j_call: TRBJ2-7; cdr3_aa: CATSRDLFGEQYF; cdr3_nt: TGTGCCACCAGCAGAGATTTATTCGGGGAGCAGTACTTC
v_call: TRBV9; d_call: -; clone_size: -; j_call: TRBJ2-7; cdr3_aa: CASSASSKGSPYEQYF; cdr3_nt: TGTGCCAGCAGCGCAAGTTCCAAGGGGTCCCCCTACGAGCAGTACTTC
v_call: TRBV24-1; d_call: -; clone_size: -; j_call: TRBJ2-7; cdr3_aa: CATSAGRNDEQYF; cdr3_nt: TGTGCCACCTCCGCGGGGAGGAATGACGAGCAGTACTTC
v_call: TRBV6-5; d_call: -; clone_size: once; j_call: TRBJ1-2; cdr3_aa: CASSPDRSYGYTF; cdr3_nt: TGTGCCAGCAGCCCCGACAGGTCCTATGGCTACACCTTC
v_call: TRBV27; d_call: -; clone_size: once; j_call: TRBJ2-7; cdr3_aa: CASSLGQHSYEQYF; cdr3_nt: TGTGCCAGCAGTTTGGGGCAGCACTCCTACGAGCAGTACTTC
v_call: TRBV5-6; d_call: TRBD1; clone_size: -; j_call: TRBJ1-6; cdr3_aa: CASSVWDRGIYSPLHF; cdr3_nt: TGTGCCAGCAGCGTTTGGGACAGGGGAATTTATTCACCCCTCCACTTT
v_call: TRBV5-1; d_call: -; clone_size: -; j_call: TRBJ2-5; cdr3_aa: CASSSAGLTETQYF; cdr3_nt: TGCGCCAGCAGCTCGGCGGGGCTTACAGAGACCCAGTACTTC
v_call: TRBV28; d_call: -; clone_size: -; j_call: TRBJ1-5; cdr3_aa: CASSPRPGFNQPQHF; cdr3_nt: TGTGCCAGCAGTCCGAGACCAGGGTTCAATCAGCCCCAGCATTTT
v_call: TRBV5-1; d_call: -; clone_size: -; j_call: TRBJ1-6; cdr3_aa: CASSSREGRESPLHF; cdr3_nt: TGCGCCAGCAGCTCGAGGGAGGGAAGGGAATCACCCCTCCACTTT
v_call: TRBV6-5; d_call: -; clone_size: -; j_call: TRBJ1-5; cdr3_aa: CASSRLLLDNQPQHF; cdr3_nt: TGTGCCAGCAGTAGACTCCTACTGGACAATCAGCCCCAGCATTTT
v_call: TRBV3-1/TRBV3-2; d_call: TRBD2; clone_size: -; j_call: TRBJ2-1; cdr3_aa: CASRAGLYNEQFF; cdr3_nt: TGTGCCAGCAGAGCGGGACTTTACAATGAGCAGTTCTTC